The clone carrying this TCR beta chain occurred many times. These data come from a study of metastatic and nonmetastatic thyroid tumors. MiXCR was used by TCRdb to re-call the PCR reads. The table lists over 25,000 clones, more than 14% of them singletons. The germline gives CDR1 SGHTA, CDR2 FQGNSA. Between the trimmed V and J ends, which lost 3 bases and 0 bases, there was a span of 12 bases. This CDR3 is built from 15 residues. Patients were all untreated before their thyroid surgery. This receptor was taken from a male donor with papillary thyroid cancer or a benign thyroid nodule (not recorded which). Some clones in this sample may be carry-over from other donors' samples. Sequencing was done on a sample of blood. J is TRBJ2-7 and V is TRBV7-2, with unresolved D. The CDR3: CASSFVASSSYEQYF. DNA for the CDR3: TGTGCCAGCAGCTTCGTGGCAAGTAGCTCCTACGAGCAGTACTTC.